This T cell receptor (beta chain) was retrieved from a study of blood T cell repertoires in COVID-19. Study-level background: There were acute and convalescent COVID-19 samples, and they came from the United States, Italy and Spain. PBMCs, B-cell-depleted T cells, or T cells were the source of the cDNA or gDNA that made up the material.

The CDR3 is 12 amino acids. Trimming removed 4 bases at V and 2 bases at J, with 3 bases between. Germline V CDR1 and CDR2: KGHDR, SFDVKD. How the authors handled the data: Scientists estimated how many nucleated cells there were by amplifying reference gene primers. Profiling relied on immunoSEQ multiplex PCR, and the TCRdb table lists in-frame clones only, not all of them. The DNA gave D and trimming, while V, J and clone size come from that table. The table lists some 70,000 clones, 65% to 90% of them singletons. The chain uses TRBV24-1 and TRBJ2-3, with D unclear. This clonotype was sampled from a man older than 75 with acute or convalescent COVID-19. The sequencing input was peripheral blood. In DNA form, the CDR3 reads TGTGCCACCAGTGACTCCACAGATACGCAGTATTTT. Translating it yields CATSDSTDTQYF.